This T cell receptor (beta chain) was sequenced in a study of glioma-infiltrating T cells after dendritic cell vaccination. The ends lost 0 bases at V and 0 bases at J; junction bases unmatched: 2. There are 16 residues in the CDR3. Per the germline V gene, CDR1 is SGHRS and CDR2 is YFSETQ. TCRdb's table, derived via immunoSEQ multiplex PCR, lists solely in-frame clones and lacks some. The sample holds tens of thousands of clones, around four fifths seen once. The source of this sequence is a human donor with glioblastoma. The sample was blood, taken before dendritic cell vaccination. The rearrangement uses TRBV5-1 and TRBJ2-7; TRBD2 matches 11 bases. CDR3 nucleotides: TGCGCCAGCAGCTTGGGACTAGCGGGGACCTCCTACGAGCAGTACTTC. This sequence encodes CASSLGLAGTSYEQYF. The variable domain in full, with the rest retrieved from reference TRBV5-1 and TRBJ2-7, is KAGVTQTPRYLIKTRGQQVTLSCSPISGHRSVSWYQQTPGQGLQFLFEYFSETQRNKGNFPGRFSGRQFSNSRSEMNVSTLELGDSALYLCASSLGLAGTSYEQYFGPGTRLTVT.